The 13 T cell receptor beta chains in this list originate from one sample, sequenced in a study of cytomegalovirus exposure and HLA in healthy donors. PCR involved 60 Vbeta and 13 Jbeta primers. The repertoire was sequenced with immunoSEQ multiplex PCR; TCRdb's copy has only in-frame clones and lacks some. The sample records about 230,000 clones, more than 60% being singletons. The sequenced sample was PBMCs. The origin of the receptors is a woman aged 60-75 years in good health and CMV-seropositive.

This chain uses TRBV7-9 with TRBJ1-5; a weak D match, TRBD1 (6 bases). CDR3 length: 16 residues. CDR1 is SEHNR, CDR2 FQNEAQ, per germline (reference sequence). Trimming removed 3 bases from V and 5 bases from J, with 17 bases in between. The CDR3 coding sequence is TGTGCCAGCAGCTTTTACACGGGGGGCGCGGATCAGCCCCAGCATTTT. It yields the protein CASSFYTGGADQPQHF.

V usage is TRBV5-4 and J usage is TRBJ1-4, with 10 positions matching TRBD1. Germline loops: CDR1 SGHNT, CDR2 YYREEE (reference sequence). Trimming removed 4 bases from V and 8 bases from J; junction bases left unmatched: 2. The CDR3 extends over 13 amino acids. CDR3 residues: CASSTDRGEKLFF. CDR3 nucleotides: TGTGCCAGCAGCACGGACAGGGGGGAAAAACTGTTTTTT.

In the case of this clone: The junction differs from germline at one of its ends, possibly a read error. The chain employs TRBV10-3 and TRBJ2-7, with TRBD2 identical over 7 bases. Looked up from germline, CDR1 is ENHRY and CDR2 is SYGVKD. The CDR3 spans 13 residues. CDR3 in amino acids: CAISVLGGAGIRF. CDR3 sequence (DNA): TGTGCCATCAGTGTCCTGGGTGGAGCGGGAATCCGCTTC.

The gene calls are TRBV6-5 and TRBJ2-5; 9 bases are a match to TRBD1. The CDR3 spans 14 residues. V shed 2 bases and J 5 bases; nucleotides not matched to a gene: 3. The germline V gene has CDR1 MNHEY and CDR2 SVGAGI. The CDR3 reads CASSYGQGSETQYF. Written as DNA, the CDR3 is TGTGCCAGCAGTTACGGACAGGGGAGTGAGACCCAGTACTTC.

J is TRBJ2-3 and V is TRBV10-1; 9 bases fit TRBD2. CDR1 and CDR2 from the germline V gene are WNHNN and SYGVQD (reference sequence). The trim removed 4 bases at V and 8 bases at J, leaving 10 bases unmatched. The CDR3 extends over 15 amino acids. The CDR3 spells CASSGLAGPPGTQYF. CDR3 DNA: TGCGCCAGCAGTGGCCTAGCGGGACCCCCCGGTACGCAGTATTTT.

The chain couples TRBV9 to TRBJ2-2; 11 nucleotides agree with TRBD1. Trimming cost V 3 bases and J 4 bases; bases outside gene matches: 5. Germline V gives CDR1 SGDLS, CDR2 YYNGEE. CDR3 length: 16 residues. CDR3 in amino acids: CASSGAGTGGTGELFF. DNA of the CDR3: TGTGCCAGCAGCGGAGCCGGGACAGGGGGCACCGGGGAGCTGTTTTTT.

The chain joins TRBV5-1 to TRBJ2-3, with 12 bases fitting TRBD2. CDR3 length equals 16 residues. V gave up 0 bases and J gave up 2 bases; unmatched junction bases: 1. Per the germline V gene, CDR1 is SGHRS and CDR2 is YFSETQ. This CDR3 is CASSLGTSGDTDTQYF. CDR3 DNA: TGCGCCAGCAGCTTGGGGACTAGCGGGGACACAGATACGCAGTATTTT.

The V call is TRBV2, the J call TRBJ2-1; possible D gene TRBD1, 7 bases. The CDR3 consists of 16 residues. Per germline, CDR1 SNHLY and CDR2 FYNNEI. With 3 bases removed from V and 0 bases from J, the gap between germline ends came to 12 bases. CDR3 DNA sequence: TGTGCCAGCAGTGACCAGGGGGGTTCCTCCTACAATGAGCAGTTCTTC. It specifies CASSDQGGSSYNEQFF.

The chain has TRBV5-1 and TRBJ2-1; D uncertain. Germline assignment: CDR1 SGHRS and CDR2 YFSETQ. The CDR3 loop spans 13 amino acids. The V and J ends lost 0 bases and 6 bases respectively, with 7 bases between them. Written as DNA, the CDR3 is TGCGCCAGCAGCTTGGAGCCTAGCAATGAGCAGTTCTTC. This gives the protein CASSLEPSNEQFF.

The chain links TRBV29-1 to TRBJ1-2; D unresolved. This CDR3 has 12 amino acids. In germline, CDR1 is SQVTM, CDR2 ANQGSEA. Trimming pared 4 bases from V and 8 bases from J, leaving 14 bases between. CDR3 amino acids: CSVAREILGYTF. The CDR3 DNA sequence: TGCAGCGTTGCACGGGAGATCTTGGGCTACACCTTC.

The table lists this clone with a few counts. The chain is built from TRBV6-1 and TRBJ2-6; D is perhaps TRBD1 (5 bases). This CDR3 spans 15 amino acids. Deletions cut 4 bases from V and 1 base from J, with 8 bases between. Germline CDR1 reads MNHNS; CDR2 reads SASEGT. DNA of the CDR3: TGTGCCAGCAGTGCCCCAGGGTCTGGGGCCAACGTCCTGACTTTC. Its protein is CASSAPGSGANVLTF.

Notes on this clone: At one end, the junction sequence differs from germline, possibly due to a read error. J is TRBJ1-5 and V is TRBV7-9; 8 bases map to TRBD1. The germline gives CDR1 SEHNR, CDR2 FQNEAQ (reference sequence). The CDR3 is 15 amino acids. DNA of the CDR3: TGTTCCAGCAGCTATGGACAGGGAGGCAATCAGCCCCAGCATTTT. This gives the protein CSSSYGQGGNQPQHF. The entire variable domain, with the rest obtained from reference TRBV7-9 and TRBJ1-5, is as follows: DTGVSQNPRHKITKRGQNVTFRCDPISEHNRLYWYRQTLGQGPEFLTYFQNEAQLEKSRLLSDRFSAERPKGSFSTLEIQRTEQGDSAMYLCSSSYGQGGNQPQHFGDGTRLSIL.

Note on this clone: Other DNA sequences in this specimen translate into the identical CDR3. The chain has TRBV18 and TRBJ2-7; no definite D call. Germline V gives CDR1 KGHSH, CDR2 LQKENI. Trimming took off 0 bases at V and 0 bases at J, with 3 bases between the two ends. The CDR3 runs 13 residues. CDR3 region: CASSPPSSYEQYF. The CDR3 bases are TGTGCCAGCTCACCACCCAGCTCCTACGAGCAGTACTTC. The whole variable domain, remainder taken from reference TRBV18 and TRBJ2-7, is NAGVMQNPRHLVRRRGQEARLRCSPMKGHSHVYWYRQLPEEGLKFMVYLQKENIIDESGMPKERFSAEFPKEGPSILRIQQVVRGDSAAYFCASSPPSSYEQYFGPGTRLTVT.